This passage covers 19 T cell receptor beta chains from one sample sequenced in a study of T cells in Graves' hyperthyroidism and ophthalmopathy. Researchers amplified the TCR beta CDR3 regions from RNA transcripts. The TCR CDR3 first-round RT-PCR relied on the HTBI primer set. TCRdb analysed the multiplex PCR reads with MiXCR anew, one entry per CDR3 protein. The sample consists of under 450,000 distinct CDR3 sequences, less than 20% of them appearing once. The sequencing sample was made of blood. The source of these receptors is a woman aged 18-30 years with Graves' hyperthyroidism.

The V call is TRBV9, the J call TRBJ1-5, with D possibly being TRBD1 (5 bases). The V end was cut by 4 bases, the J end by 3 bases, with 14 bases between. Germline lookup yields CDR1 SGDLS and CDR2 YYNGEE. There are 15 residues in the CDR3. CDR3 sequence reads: CASSLLPGNNQPQHF. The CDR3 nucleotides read TGTGCCAGCAGCCTCCTCCCAGGGAACAATCAGCCCCAGCATTTT.

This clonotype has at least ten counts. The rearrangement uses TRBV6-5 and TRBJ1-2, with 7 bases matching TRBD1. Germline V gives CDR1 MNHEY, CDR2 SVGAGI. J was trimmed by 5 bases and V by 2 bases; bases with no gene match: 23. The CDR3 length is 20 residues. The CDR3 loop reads CASSYLTRRGRGTQGYGYTF. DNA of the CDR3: TGTGCCAGCAGTTACCTAACCAGGAGGGGCAGGGGGACTCAAGGGTATGGCTACACCTTC.

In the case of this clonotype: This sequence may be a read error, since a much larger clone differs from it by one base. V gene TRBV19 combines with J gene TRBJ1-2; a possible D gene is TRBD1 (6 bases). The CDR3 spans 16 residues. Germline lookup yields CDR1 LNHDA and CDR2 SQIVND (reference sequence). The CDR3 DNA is TGTGCCAGTACCCTAAGAGGGGGAGTAACTAACTATGCCTACACCTTC. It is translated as CASTLRGGVTNYAYTF.

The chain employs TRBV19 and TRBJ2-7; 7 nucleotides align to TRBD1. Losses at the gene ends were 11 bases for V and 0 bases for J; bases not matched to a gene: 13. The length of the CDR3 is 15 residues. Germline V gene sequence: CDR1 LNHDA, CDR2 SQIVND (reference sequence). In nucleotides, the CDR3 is TGTGCCTCGAGGGTCCGGGACAGTCCCTCCTACGAGCAGTACTTC. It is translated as CASRVRDSPSYEQYF.

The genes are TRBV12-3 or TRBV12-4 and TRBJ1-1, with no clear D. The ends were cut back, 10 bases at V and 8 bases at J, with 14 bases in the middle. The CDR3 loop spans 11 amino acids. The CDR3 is CATHMGREAFF. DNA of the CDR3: TGTGCCACCCACATGGGCAGGGAAGCTTTCTTT.

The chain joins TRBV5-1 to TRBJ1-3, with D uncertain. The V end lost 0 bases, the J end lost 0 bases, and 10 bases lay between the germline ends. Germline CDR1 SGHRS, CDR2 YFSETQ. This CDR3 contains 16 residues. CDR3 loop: CASSLVTAGSGNTIYF. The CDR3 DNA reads TGCGCCAGCAGCTTGGTGACCGCGGGCTCTGGAAACACCATATATTTT.

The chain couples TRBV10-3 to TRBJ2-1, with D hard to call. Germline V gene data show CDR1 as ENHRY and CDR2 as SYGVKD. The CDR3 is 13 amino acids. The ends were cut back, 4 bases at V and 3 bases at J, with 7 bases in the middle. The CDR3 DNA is TGTGCCATCAGTGGTGGAGTCTACAATGAGCAGTTCTTC. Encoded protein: CAISGGVYNEQFF.

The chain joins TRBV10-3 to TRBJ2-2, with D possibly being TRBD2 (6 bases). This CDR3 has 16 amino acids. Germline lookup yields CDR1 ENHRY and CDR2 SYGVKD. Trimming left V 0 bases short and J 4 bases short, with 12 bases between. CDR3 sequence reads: CAISESPTGATGELFF. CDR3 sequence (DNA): TGTGCCATCAGTGAGTCGCCGACGGGAGCCACCGGGGAGCTGTTTTTT.

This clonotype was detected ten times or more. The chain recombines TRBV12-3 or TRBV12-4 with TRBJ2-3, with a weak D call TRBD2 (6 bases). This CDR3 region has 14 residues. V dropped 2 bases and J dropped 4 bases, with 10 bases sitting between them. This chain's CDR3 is CASSLRSGADTQYF. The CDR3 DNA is TGTGCCAGCAGTTTAAGGTCGGGGGCAGATACGCAGTATTTT.

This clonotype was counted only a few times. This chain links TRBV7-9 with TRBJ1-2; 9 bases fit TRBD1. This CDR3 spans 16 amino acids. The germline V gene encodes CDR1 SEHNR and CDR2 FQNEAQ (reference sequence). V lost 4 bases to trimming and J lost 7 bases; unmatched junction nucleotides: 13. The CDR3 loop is CASSSTRDRDYSGYTF. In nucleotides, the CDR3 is TGTGCCAGCAGCTCAACCCGGGACAGGGACTATAGTGGCTACACCTTC.

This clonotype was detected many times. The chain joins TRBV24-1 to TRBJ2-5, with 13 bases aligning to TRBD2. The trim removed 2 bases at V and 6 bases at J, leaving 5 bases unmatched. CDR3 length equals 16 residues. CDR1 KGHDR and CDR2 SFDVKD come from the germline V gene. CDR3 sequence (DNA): TGTGCCACCAGTGATTCCCGGACTAGCGGGAGACAGACCCAGTACTTC. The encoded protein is CATSDSRTSGRQTQYF.

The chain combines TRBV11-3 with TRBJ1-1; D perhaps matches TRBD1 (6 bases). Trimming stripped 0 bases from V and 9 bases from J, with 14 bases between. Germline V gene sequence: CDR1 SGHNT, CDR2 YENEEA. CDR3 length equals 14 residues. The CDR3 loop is CASSLEGGGRQAFF. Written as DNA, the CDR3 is TGTGCCAGCAGCTTAGAAGGGGGAGGAAGACAAGCTTTCTTT. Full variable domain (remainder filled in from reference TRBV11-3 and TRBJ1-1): EAGVVQSPRYKIIEKKQPVAFWCNPISGHNTLYWYLQNLGQGPELLIRYENEEAVDDSQLPKDRFSAERLKGVDSTLKIQPAELGDSAVYLCASSLEGGGRQAFFGQGTRLTVV.

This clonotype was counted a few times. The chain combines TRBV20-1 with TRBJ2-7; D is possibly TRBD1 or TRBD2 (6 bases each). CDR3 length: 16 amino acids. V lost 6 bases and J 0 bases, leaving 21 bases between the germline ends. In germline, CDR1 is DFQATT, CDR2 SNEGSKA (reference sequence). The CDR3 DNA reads TGCAGTGCCAGGGGCGGGACATCTACGCGCTCCTACGAGCAGTACTTC. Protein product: CSARGGTSTRSYEQYF.

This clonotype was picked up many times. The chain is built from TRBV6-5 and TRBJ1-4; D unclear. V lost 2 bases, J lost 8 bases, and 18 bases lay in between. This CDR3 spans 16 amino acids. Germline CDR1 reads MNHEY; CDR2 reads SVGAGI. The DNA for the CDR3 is TGTGCCAGCAGTTACCCGACTACCCGAAGCTCCGAAAAACTGTTTTTT. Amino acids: CASSYPTTRSSEKLFF.

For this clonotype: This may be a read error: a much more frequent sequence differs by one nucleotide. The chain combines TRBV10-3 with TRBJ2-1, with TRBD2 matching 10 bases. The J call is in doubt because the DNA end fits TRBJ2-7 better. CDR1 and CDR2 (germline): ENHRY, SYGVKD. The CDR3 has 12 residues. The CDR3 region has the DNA TGTGCCACCCGGACTAGCGGTAATGAGCAGTACTTC. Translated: CATRTSGNEQYF.

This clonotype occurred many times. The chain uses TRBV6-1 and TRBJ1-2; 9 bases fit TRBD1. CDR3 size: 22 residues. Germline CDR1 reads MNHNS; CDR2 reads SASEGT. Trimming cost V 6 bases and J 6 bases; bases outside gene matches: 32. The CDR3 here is CASSEENVLRADVQGAVNGYTF. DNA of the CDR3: TGTGCCAGCAGCGAGGAAAACGTGTTGAGAGCTGATGTACAGGGGGCGGTGAATGGCTACACCTTC.

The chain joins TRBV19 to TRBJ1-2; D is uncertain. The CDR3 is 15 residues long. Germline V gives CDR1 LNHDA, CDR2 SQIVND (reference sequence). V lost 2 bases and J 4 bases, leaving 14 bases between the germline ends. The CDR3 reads CASSITGRPIYGYTF. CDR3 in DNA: TGTGCCAGTAGTATAACGGGAAGACCCATCTATGGCTACACCTTC. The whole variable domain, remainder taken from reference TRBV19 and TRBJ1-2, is DGGITQSPKYLFRKEGQNVTLSCEQNLNHDAMYWYRQDPGQGLRLIYYSQIVNDFQKGDIAEGYSVSREKKESFPLTVTSAQKNPTAFYLCASSITGRPIYGYTFGSGTRLTVV.

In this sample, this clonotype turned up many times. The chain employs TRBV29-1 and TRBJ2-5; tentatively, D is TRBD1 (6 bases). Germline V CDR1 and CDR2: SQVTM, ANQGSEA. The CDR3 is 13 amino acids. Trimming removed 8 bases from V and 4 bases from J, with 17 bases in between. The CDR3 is CSQITGSGETQYF. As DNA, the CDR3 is TGCAGCCAAATCACAGGGAGTGGAGAGACCCAGTACTTC. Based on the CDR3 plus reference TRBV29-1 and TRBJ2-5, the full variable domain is SAVISQKPSRDICQRGTSLTIQCQVDSQVTMMFWYRQQPGQSLTLIATANQGSEATYESGFVIDKFPISRPNLTFSTLTVSNMSPEDSSIYLCSQITGSGETQYFGPGTRLLVL.

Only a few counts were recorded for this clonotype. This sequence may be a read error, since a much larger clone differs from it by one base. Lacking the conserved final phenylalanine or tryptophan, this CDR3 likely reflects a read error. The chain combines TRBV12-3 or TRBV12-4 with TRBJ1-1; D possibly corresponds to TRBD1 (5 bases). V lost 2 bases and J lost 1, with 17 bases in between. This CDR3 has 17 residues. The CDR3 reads CASSLRVLTGRNTEAFS. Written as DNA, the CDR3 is TGTGCCAGCAGTTTAAGGGTCCTTACAGGCAGGAACACTGAAGCTTTCTCT.